This T cell receptor beta chain was captured by sequencing in a study of regulatory T cells in long-lasting Graves disease. Study outcomes and limitations: Preferential use of TRBV28, TRBJ1-2 and TRBJ2-5 was seen in persistent disease.

This sample's time point: newly diagnosed GD, antithyroid drugs for less than 3 months. There was RNA extracted from PBMCs, and the TCR library was made from it. As regards this clonotype: Antigen specificity is unknown.

The TCR beta library used iRepertoire HTBI primers with Arm-PCR amplification of CDR3. Original processing methods: Analysis of the samples identified around 64 TRBV and 13 to 15 TRBJ segments. TCRdb reanalysed the multiplex PCR reads using MiXCR and keeps one entry per CDR3 protein. TCRdb, not the authors, supplied the V and J calls. The top ten clones hold approximately 15% of a sample with 350,000 to 450,000 distinct CDR3 sequences, 15% of them seen once. This CDR3 comprises 20 residues. The germline V gene encodes CDR1 MNHEY and CDR2 SMNVEV (reference sequence). Deletions cut 5 bases from V and 0 bases from J, with 23 bases between. These sequences were also reported in another study, on T cells in Graves' hyperthyroidism and ophthalmopathy.

This material consisted of peripheral blood mononuclear cells (PBMCs), taken at new diagnosis, from a patient treated with antithyroid drugs. The chain joins TRBV27 to TRBJ2-6; possible D gene TRBD2, 6 bases. This receptor was taken from a woman in her thirties with Graves disease. CDR3 region: CASSPLGGEGRPSGANVLTF. The CDR3 DNA follows: TGTGCCAGCAGTCCTCTGGGAGGTGAAGGGCGCCCCTCTGGGGCCAACGTCCTGACTTTC.